The sequence of this T cell receptor beta chain was determined in a study of CXCR3-negative and CXCR3-positive naive CD8 T cells. The authors prepared UMI-labeled TRB cDNA libraries by 5' RACE. For each CDR3 protein, TCRdb gives one entry from its re-call of the 5' RACE reads, without DNA. The table gives 80,000 to 100,000 distinct CDR3 sequences; the top ten clones make up 0.7% to 1% of it. General observations from the study: Both naive subsets, CXCR3-negative and CXCR3-positive, displayed similar TRBV-TRBJ usage, unlike memory cells. Between one naive subset and the other, surface CD5 was comparable, and TCR strength was inferred from TRB CDR3 properties. Comparison of naive cells showed more hydrophobic TRB CDR3s in CXCR3-positive than in CXCR3-negative naive cells. Fresh PBMCs were used in most assays, and CXCR3 expression partially decreased after cryopreservation. Both naive subsets had comparably high diversity; memory CD8+ cells much lower.

Remarks on this clonotype: The target antigen is unknown.

The CDR3 is 16 amino acids. Looked up from germline, CDR1 is MNHEY and CDR2 is SMNVEV (reference sequence). The specimen was naive CXCR3+ CD8+ T cells from blood. The subset: CD45RO-CCR7+CD27+CD95- naive CD8+ T cells expressing CXCR3 (TNR3+). V usage is TRBV27 and J usage is TRBJ2-1; TCRdb's D call of TRBD1 is untestable without DNA. The sequence came from a human donor in good health. Some clones in this sample may be carry-over from other donors' samples. The CDR3 sequence: CASSLIQTGSYNEQFF.